Below, 3 T cell receptor beta chains from the same sample are listed, as sequenced in a study of blood T cells in healthy people across ages. With a J-beta primer mix and a sample-barcoded 5' primer, a second PCR ran 7 to 11 cycles. TCRdb re-called the 5' RACE reads through MiXCR, storing one row per CDR3 protein. The sample has around 620,000 distinct CDR3 sequences; 25% to 30% are singletons. Sample: blood. The receptors here all came from a woman between 70 and 85 years old in good health.

The chain joins TRBV9 to TRBJ2-4; 8 bases are shared with TRBD2. The length of the CDR3 is 13 residues. Trimming at V came to 0 bases and at J to 10 bases, leaving 3 bases not matched to a gene. Looked up from germline, CDR1 is SGDLS and CDR2 is YYNGEE. This CDR3 reads CASSVEGLVIQYF. In nucleotides, the CDR3 is TGTGCCAGCAGCGTAGAGGGACTAGTTATTCAGTACTTC.

The chain employs TRBV20-1 and TRBJ1-1, with 7 bases aligning to TRBD1. Germline V gene lookup returns CDR1 DFQATT and CDR2 SNEGSKA (reference sequence). J was trimmed by 1 base and V by 2 bases; bases with no gene match: 7. The CDR3 sequence is 15 residues long. CDR3 sequence reads: CSARRYRQGNTEAFF. DNA of the CDR3: TGCAGTGCTAGACGCTACCGACAGGGGAACACTGAAGCTTTCTTT.

This clonotype was counted a few times. The chain uses TRBV4-1 and TRBJ2-5; the D gene could be TRBD1 or TRBD2 (5 bases each). TRBJ2-7 explains the end of the DNA better; the J call may be wrong. CDR3 size: 14 residues. Germline V lookup: CDR1 MGHRA, CDR2 YSYEKL. CDR3 in amino acids: CASSQDPWGYEQYF. CDR3 in DNA: TGCGCCAGCAGCCAAGATCCTTGGGGGTACGAGCAGTACTTC.